These T cell receptor beta chains were read from a single sample in a study of blood T cell repertoires in COVID-19. The method was immunoSEQ multiplex PCR; TCRdb's version includes in-frame clones alone and lacks a portion of them. The table lists about 80,000 clones, roughly 80% of them singletons. Sequenced material: peripheral blood. These TCRs come from a man older than 75 with active or convalescent COVID-19. Both conserved end residues are part of each CDR3. The D gene is left open where the match is weak. Part of the rows lack a size; the others show once, few, many or a class for expanded clones.

len: 11
j_gene: TRBJ2-3
abundance: -
d_gene: -
v_gene: TRBV19
CDR3nt: TGTGCCAGTAGTATGCGAGATACGCAGTATTTT
CDR3aa: CASSMRDTQYF

len: 12
j_gene: TRBJ2-3
abundance: -
d_gene: -
v_gene: TRBV12-3/TRBV12-4
CDR3nt: TGTGCCAGCAGTCTCCTCACAGATACGCAGTATTTT
CDR3aa: CASSLLTDTQYF

len: 20
j_gene: TRBJ1-3
abundance: -
d_gene: TRBD1
v_gene: TRBV15
CDR3nt: TGTGCCACCAGCAGAGATTTGGGGCAGGGGGCCTTGAGCTCTGGAAACACCATATATTTT
CDR3aa: CATSRDLGQGALSSGNTIYF

len: 15
j_gene: TRBJ1-1
abundance: -
d_gene: -
v_gene: TRBV7-9
CDR3nt: TGTGCCAGCAGCCGGGGGGGCCTGGGAGACACTGAAGCTTTCTTT
CDR3aa: CASSRGGLGDTEAFF

len: 13
j_gene: TRBJ1-1
abundance: -
d_gene: -
v_gene: TRBV9
CDR3nt: TGTGCCAGCAGCGTAACTCCAAACACTGAAGCTTTCTTT
CDR3aa: CASSVTPNTEAFF

len: 14
j_gene: TRBJ1-1
abundance: few
d_gene: -
v_gene: TRBV2
CDR3nt: TGTGCCAGCAGTGTCTCCGGGGTGAACACTGAAGCTTTCTTT
CDR3aa: CASSVSGVNTEAFF

len: 14
j_gene: TRBJ1-2
abundance: -
d_gene: -
v_gene: TRBV19
CDR3nt: TGTGCCAGTAGTCCCCGAGGAGCGGGCTATGGCTACACCTTC
CDR3aa: CASSPRGAGYGYTF

len: 16
j_gene: TRBJ2-3
abundance: many
d_gene: TRBD1
v_gene: TRBV24-1
CDR3nt: TGTGCCACCAGTGATGCCAGGACAGGGTCGAGGGATACGCAGTATTTT
CDR3aa: CATSDARTGSRDTQYF

len: 12
j_gene: TRBJ2-3
abundance: -
d_gene: -
v_gene: TRBV7-9
CDR3nt: TGTGCCAGCAGCACTCGAACAGATACGCAGTATTTT
CDR3aa: CASSTRTDTQYF

len: 17
j_gene: TRBJ2-1
abundance: -
d_gene: TRBD2
v_gene: TRBV10-1
CDR3nt: TGCGCCAGCAGTGAGTATCCAGCGGGAGGGCTCTACAATGAGCAGTTCTTC
CDR3aa: CASSEYPAGGLYNEQFF

len: 13
j_gene: TRBJ2-5
abundance: -
d_gene: -
v_gene: TRBV6-5
CDR3nt: TGTGCCAGCAGTTACCCAGGCTCAGAGACCCAGTACTTC
CDR3aa: CASSYPGSETQYF

len: 13
j_gene: TRBJ1-3
abundance: -
d_gene: -
v_gene: TRBV7-2
CDR3nt: TGTGCCAGCAGCTTACGGGGTTTCAACACCATATATTTT
CDR3aa: CASSLRGFNTIYF

len: 14
j_gene: TRBJ2-3
abundance: -
d_gene: TRBD2
v_gene: TRBV6-6
CDR3nt: TGTGCCAGCAAGAGCGGGGGAGCCACAGATACGCAGTATTTT
CDR3aa: CASKSGGATDTQYF

len: 19
j_gene: TRBJ1-5
abundance: once
d_gene: TRBD1
v_gene: TRBV18
CDR3nt: TGTGCCAGCTCACCACTCTCCGGGACAGGGGCGTCTGGCAATCAGCCCCAGCATTTT
CDR3aa: CASSPLSGTGASGNQPQHF

len: 14
j_gene: TRBJ1-1
abundance: -
d_gene: -
v_gene: TRBV11-3
CDR3nt: TGTGCCAGCAGCCCGGGGGGAGTGAACACTGAAGCTTTCTTT
CDR3aa: CASSPGGVNTEAFF

len: 12
j_gene: TRBJ2-3
abundance: -
d_gene: -
v_gene: TRBV5-1
CDR3nt: TGCGCCAGCAACCCGGGGACAGATACGCAGTATTTT
CDR3aa: CASNPGTDTQYF

len: 17
j_gene: TRBJ1-4
abundance: -
d_gene: TRBD1
v_gene: TRBV15
CDR3nt: TGTGCCACCAGCAATTGGGGTTGGGGACAGGGGTCTGAAAAACTGTTTTTT
CDR3aa: CATSNWGWGQGSEKLFF

len: 15
j_gene: TRBJ1-6
abundance: -
d_gene: -
v_gene: TRBV6-5
CDR3nt: TGTGCCAGCTGGATTCAGGGCCTCTATAATTCACCCCTCCACTTT
CDR3aa: CASWIQGLYNSPLHF

len: 15
j_gene: TRBJ1-1
abundance: few
d_gene: -
v_gene: TRBV27
CDR3nt: TGTGCCAGCAGCCGGGGGGGCATGGCCGCCCCTGAAGCTTTCTTT
CDR3aa: CASSRGGMAAPEAFF

len: 17
j_gene: TRBJ2-2
abundance: -
d_gene: TRBD2
v_gene: TRBV5-1
CDR3nt: TGCGCCAGCAGGAGACTAGCGGCAGACAGCAACACCGGGGAGCTGTTTTTT
CDR3aa: CASRRLAADSNTGELFF

len: 13
j_gene: TRBJ1-5
abundance: once
d_gene: -
v_gene: TRBV28
CDR3nt: TGTGCCAGCAGTTTATGGGGGAGTAAGCCCCAGCATTTT
CDR3aa: CASSLWGSKPQHF

len: 13
j_gene: TRBJ1-2
abundance: -
d_gene: -
v_gene: TRBV27
CDR3nt: TGTGCCAGCAGTTTAGGGCAGGGAAGCGGCTACACCTTC
CDR3aa: CASSLGQGSGYTF